This TCR beta chain was profiled in a study of radiation and T cells in renal cell carcinoma (TCRdb year 2020). Regarding the complete study: The samples were obtained from a clinical trial, where primary renal cell carcinomas were treated with 15 Gy stereotactic body radiation therapy and then removed by nephrectomy 4 weeks afterward. TCR beta sequencing covered some 55 samples in total, comprising around 26 tumors and about 27 peripheral blood samples. A total of approximately 3,800,000 unique CDR3 nucleotide sequences, encoding around 2.7 million unique CDR3 amino acid sequences, were found across all 50 or so samples. Broad study findings and their caveats: The single-armed trial design could not address effects of radiation dose or scheduling on the TCR repertoire. Because pretreatment tumor biopsies were not available, the baseline intratumoral presence of clonotypes could not be determined. Changes in the blood repertoire were not tracked past 4 weeks after treatment. Top tumor clonotypes rose in blood from baseline to 2 weeks post-radiation, then contracted by 4 weeks, suggesting transient expansion of tumor-resident clones.

TCR beta libraries were generated from genomic DNA with the immunoSEQ kit, following the manufacturer's recommendations. Library preparation used a first multiplex PCR with proprietary primers, then a second PCR adding unique barcodes, with bead cleanups after each round. A kit-provided positive control reaction and a negative control reaction were included in every sample batch. The final libraries were assessed on an Agilent 4200 TapeStation D1000 ScreenTape, pooled by volume, and quantified by qPCR. Sequencing was performed on an Illumina NextSeq500 using a MidOutput 150-cycle cartridge, with 156 Read1 cycles, 15 Index1 cycles, and the kit custom primers. The pooled library was loaded at approximately 1 pM, and approximately 20% PhiX control was spiked in. On the study's bioinformatics: The vendor-processed data were analyzed in R, and a clonotype was defined as all T cells that share the same CDR3 nucleotide sequence. In the clone abundance analyses, frequencies in each sample were normalized to that sample's 10,000 most abundant clones. Public T cell clones, which averaged fewer than five per sample, were removed prior to analysis. An abundance difference of at least 32-fold between compartments was the criterion for calling clonotypes tumor-enriched or baseline blood-enriched. A beta-binomial differential abundance model was used to identify clonotypes that expanded or contracted between blood time points. Similarity between tumor and blood repertoires was quantified using the Baroni-Urbani and Buser coefficient, and groups were compared with two-tailed Wilcoxon tests in R. As stored in TCRdb, this immuneACCESS dataset retains in-frame rearrangements with V and J assigned. A fraction of the clones does not appear; measured against another copy, unresolved V genes explain less than half of the discrepancy, and the remainder lacks a known reason. For V, J and clone size, that table is used; D and trimming come from the DNA. Within this sample are roughly 150,000 clones, with 88% of them counted one time only. The ten most abundant clones make up roughly 4% of the sample.

Notes on this clone: Its antigen has not been determined. No base-level quality is on record; no much larger clone is a single base apart.

This sample's time point label indicates: baseline pretreatment blood. The treatment or condition label for this specimen denotes: 15 Gy SBRT to primary tumor, nephrectomy 4 weeks later. To track tumor-enriched clonotypes, serial peripheral blood was sampled from radiation-treated patients at baseline and at 2 weeks and 4 weeks after SBRT. Every patient had renal cell carcinoma of clear cell pathology. The QIAamp DNA Blood Mini Kit (Qiagen) was used to prepare genomic DNA for TCR sequencing. Samples were included in the analyses only if all quality control checks were passed. Sequences GTSNPN (CDR1) and SVGIG (CDR2) are obtained from the germline V gene (reference sequence). A distance of 6 bases separates the germline ends of V and J, which lose 5 bases and 5 bases respectively. The CDR3, from cysteine to phenylalanine, totals 10 residues. Only the CDR3 DNA is retained, 30 bases long and in frame from the first base.

The receptor was isolated from a woman in her 70s with renal cell carcinoma. The rearranged chain carries TRBV30 and TRBJ2-5; possibly the D gene is TRBD2, per 6 matching bases. Specimen: blood, collected from a patient whose treatment included radiotherapy and nephrectomy. The nucleotide sequence reads TGTGCCTGGGGGGGGGAGACCCAGTACTTC. This codes for CAWGGETQYF.